Sequencing of this T cell receptor beta chain was carried out in a study of cytomegalovirus exposure and HLA in healthy donors. Study-wide background: About 179 million T cells yielded some 120 million unique TCR beta sequences in earlier analysis. General study findings and limits: It was confirmed in vitro that a few of the CMV-associated chains were specific for CMV antigens. According to a later analysis, donors in an Asian-associated ancestry cluster reportedly had fewer N-insertions than the roughly 670-donor mean.

This clone has just one count. No antigen is known for it. PCR employed 60 Vbeta and 13 Jbeta primers. Measured with immunoSEQ multiplex PCR; TCRdb has only the in-frame clones, and not every one. The sample carries about 43,000 clones, around 65% recorded once. The germline V gene has CDR1 LNHNV and CDR2 YYDKDF (reference sequence). Trimming took 1 base from V and 4 from J, leaving 11 bases between them. CDR3 length: 15 amino acids. The V and J genes are TRBV15 and TRBJ1-3; D remains unclear. This receptor was taken from a human donor in good health. Sequenced material: PBMCs. The CDR3 DNA is TGTGCCACCAGCAGAGGTGAGGTGTCAGGAAACACCATATATTTT. It is translated as CATSRGEVSGNTIYF. The full variable domain, in which reference TRBV15 and TRBJ1-3 provide the parts outside the CDR3, is DAMVIQNPRYQVTQFGKPVTLSCSQTLNHNVMYWYQQKSSQAPKLLFHYYDKDFNNEADTPDNFQSRRPNTSFCFLDIRSPGLGDTAMYLCATSRGEVSGNTIYFGEGSWLTVV.